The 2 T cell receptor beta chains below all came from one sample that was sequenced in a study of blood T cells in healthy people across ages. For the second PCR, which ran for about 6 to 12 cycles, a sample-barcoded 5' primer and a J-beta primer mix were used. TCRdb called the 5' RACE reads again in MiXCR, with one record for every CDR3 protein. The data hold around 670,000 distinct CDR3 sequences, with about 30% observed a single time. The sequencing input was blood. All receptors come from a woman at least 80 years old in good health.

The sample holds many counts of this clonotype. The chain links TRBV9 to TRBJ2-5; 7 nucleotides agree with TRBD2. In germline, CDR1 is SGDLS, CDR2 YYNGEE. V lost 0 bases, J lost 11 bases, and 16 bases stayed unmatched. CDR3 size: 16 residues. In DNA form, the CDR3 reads TGTGCCAGCAGCGTAGGTCACAGGTCTGGCGCGGGAGAGCAGTACTTC. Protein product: CASSVGHRSGAGEQYF.

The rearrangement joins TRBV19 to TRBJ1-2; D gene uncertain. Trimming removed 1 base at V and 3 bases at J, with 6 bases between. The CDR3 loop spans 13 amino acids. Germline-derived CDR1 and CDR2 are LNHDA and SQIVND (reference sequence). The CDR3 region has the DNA TGTGCCAGTAGTATAGGACCAGACTATGGCTACACCTTC. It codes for CASSIGPDYGYTF.